One and the same sample provided the 20 T cell receptor beta chains below, sequenced in a study of identical twins listed by TCRdb under 2016. The library was obtained by 5' RACE. Sequencing took place on an Illumina HiSeq 2000. TCRdb redid the processing of the public reads, applying fastp at Q25 and MiXCR, and retained in-frame beta chains. Duplicate CDR3 protein sequences are folded into a single record with the most common DNA and genes. The sample table holds roughly 250,000 distinct CDR3 sequences, of which 11% to 15% were seen once. 7% to 9.5% of the sample is held by the ten biggest clonotypes. What was sequenced was memory (CD45RO+) T cells sorted from blood. The cell subset or site label for this specimen denotes: CD45RO+ enriched T cells. All receptors derive from a woman under 30 in good health.

Only a few counts were recorded for this clonotype. The genes are TRBV10-1 and TRBJ2-1; 7 bases line up with TRBD2. CDR1 WNHNN and CDR2 SYGVQD come from the germline V gene (reference sequence). This CDR3 has 18 amino acids. V lost 0 bases to trimming and J lost 4 bases; unmatched junction nucleotides: 12. CDR3 DNA: TGCGCCAGCAGTGAGTCGGACGGGGCTAGCGGCCTTTACAATGAGCAGTTCTTC. It is translated as CASSESDGASGLYNEQFF.

This chain connects TRBV18 to TRBJ1-6, with D unresolved. The CDR3 covers 16 residues. The germline gives CDR1 KGHSH, CDR2 LQKENI. V dropped 1 base and J dropped 4 bases, with 11 bases sitting between them. CDR3 bases: TGTGCCAGCTCACCACGGCCGGAGAATTATAATTCACCCCTCCACTTT. It codes for CASSPRPENYNSPLHF.

This clonotype was picked up a small number of times. The CDR3 loop reads CASSYSMATRYNEQFF. The CDR3 region has the DNA TGTGCCAGCAGTTACTCGATGGCCACACGATACAATGAGCAGTTCTTC. V gene TRBV6-5 combines with J gene TRBJ2-1; D not certain. This CDR3 is 16 amino acids long. Germline values: CDR1 MNHEY, CDR2 SVGAGI. Trimming removed 0 bases from V and 4 bases from J, with 13 bases in between.

The V gene is TRBV19, the J gene TRBJ1-2; 7 bases are shared with TRBD1. V lost 5 bases and J lost 5; bases outside the gene matches: 20. The CDR3 runs to 18 residues. CDR1 and CDR2 (germline): LNHDA, SQIVND (reference sequence). CDR3 protein: CASSGVGTVNRQPYGYTF. CDR3 DNA sequence: TGTGCCAGTAGTGGCGTGGGGACAGTCAACCGCCAACCATATGGCTACACCTTC.

The V gene is TRBV7-9, the J gene TRBJ1-1; 7 positions match TRBD1. Germline V gene sequence: CDR1 SEHNR, CDR2 FQNEAQ (reference sequence). There are 14 residues in the CDR3. V was pared by 4 bases and J by 1 base, with 3 bases of the junction left unmatched. The DNA of the CDR3 is TGTGCCAGCAGCTACCGGGACAGGAACACTGAAGCTTTCTTT. Translating it yields CASSYRDRNTEAFF.

The table lists this clonotype with a few counts. The chain carries TRBV11-1 and TRBJ2-3; 9 bases align to TRBD2. Germline lookup yields CDR1 SGHAT and CDR2 FQDESV (reference sequence). The CDR3 runs 18 residues. J was trimmed by 6 bases and V by 4 bases; bases with no gene match: 17. The CDR3 DNA follows: TGTGCCAGCAGCTCGCTAGGAACGAGCGGGGGGAGGATTGATACGCAGTATTTT. This sequence encodes CASSSLGTSGGRIDTQYF.

This clonotype was observed a handful of times. The CDR3 DNA reads as TGTGCCAGCCGCCGCGGGGGGGCCTACAATGAGCAGTTCTTC. Translating it yields CASRRGGAYNEQFF. The J gene is TRBJ2-1, the V gene TRBV12-3 or TRBV12-4; 9 bases line up with TRBD2. The CDR3 is 14 residues long. Trimming cost V 8 bases and J 2 bases; bases outside gene matches: 4.

This clonotype was observed at least ten times. The gene calls are TRBV12-3 or TRBV12-4 and TRBJ2-4, with D possibly called TRBD1 or TRBD2 (5 bases each). The CDR3 length is 14 residues. The germline V and J ends were trimmed by 10 bases and 7 bases, with 20 bases remaining between them. CDR3: CATRSGGSVNIQYF. Written as DNA, the CDR3 is TGTGCCACCCGAAGTGGGGGTTCGGTCAACATTCAGTACTTC.

The V gene is TRBV25-1, the J gene TRBJ1-2, with D possibly TRBD1 on 6 matching bases. The CDR3 totals 12 residues. Germline V gene data show CDR1 as MGHDK and CDR2 as SYGVNS. Trimming took 6 bases from V and 4 from J, leaving 9 bases between them. The CDR3 DNA sequence: TGTGCCAGCAGACAGGGTAGCTATGGCTACACCTTC. It encodes CASRQGSYGYTF.

The chain employs TRBV20-1 and TRBJ1-2; 9 nucleotides agree with TRBD1. The CDR3 is 13 amino acids. Losses at the gene ends were 5 bases for V and 8 bases for J; bases not matched to a gene: 9. CDR1 is DFQATT and CDR2 is SNEGSKA in the germline V gene (reference sequence). CDR3 nucleotides: TGCAGTGCTTATACAGGGGGCCGGGGAGGCTACACCTTC. This encodes CSAYTGGRGGYTF.

The rearrangement uses TRBV7-9 and TRBJ2-5; tentatively, D is TRBD1 or TRBD2 (6 bases each). CDR1 and CDR2 from the germline V gene are SEHNR and FQNEAQ (reference sequence). The CDR3 is 15 residues long. V lost 7 bases and J lost 2, with 17 bases in between. CDR3 in amino acids: CASTRWGAPQETQYF. As DNA, the CDR3 is TGTGCCAGCACTAGATGGGGGGCTCCGCAAGAGACCCAGTACTTC.

Many counts were recorded for this clonotype. The chain joins TRBV6-6 to TRBJ2-1; 13 positions agree with TRBD2. There are 23 residues in the CDR3. Germline V gives CDR1 MNHNY, CDR2 SVGAGI (reference sequence). With 5 bases clipped from V and 0 bases from J, the junction kept 22 bases outside the gene matches. CDR3 DNA: TGTGCCAGCAGTCCTGGAGGGGCCTGGACTAGCGGGGGCCCAAGGAGCTCCTACAATGAGCAGTTCTTC. Translating gives CASSPGGAWTSGGPRSSYNEQFF.

The V and J genes are TRBV29-1 and TRBJ2-3; D unclear. V was cut by 4 bases and J by 4 bases, with 18 bases left in between. The CDR3 is 15 amino acids. Germline-derived CDR1 and CDR2 are SQVTM and ANQGSEA. The DNA of the CDR3 is TGCAGCGTTGCCGGGCGCGCCCGTGGTTCAGATACGCAGTATTTT. It is translated as CSVAGRARGSDTQYF.

In its sample, this clonotype was seen a few times. V and J are TRBV24-1 and TRBJ2-1, with 8 bases that match TRBD1. This CDR3 is built from 18 residues. Germline values: CDR1 KGHDR, CDR2 SFDVKD. V was pared by 4 bases and J by 2 bases, with 12 bases of the junction left unmatched. The CDR3 spells CATSDATHEQGAYNEQFF. CDR3 nucleotides: TGTGCCACCAGTGACGCGACCCATGAACAGGGGGCCTACAATGAGCAGTTCTTC.

This clonotype was counted at least ten times. The CDR3 spells CASSPNTGELFF. In nucleotides, the CDR3 is TGTGCCAGCAGCCCAAACACCGGGGAGCTGTTTTTT. The V and J genes are TRBV7-2 and TRBJ2-2; no definite D call. V was cut by 5 bases and J by 2 bases, with 3 bases left in between. Germline lookup yields CDR1 SGHTA and CDR2 FQGNSA. CDR3 length: 12 amino acids.

CDR3 nucleotides: TGTGCCAGCAGCGTTATAAGGACAGGGAACTATGGCTACACCTTC. Protein: CASSVIRTGNYGYTF. V and J are TRBV7-2 and TRBJ1-2, with 8 bases identical to TRBD1. Germline lookup yields CDR1 SGHTA and CDR2 FQGNSA. J was trimmed by 2 bases and V by 5 bases; bases with no gene match: 7. CDR3 length equals 15 residues.

The CDR3 region has the DNA TGTGCCAGCAGCTACGCGCTAGCGGTGGAGACTTACGGGGAGCTGTTTTTT. Translation: CASSYALAVETYGELFF. V gene TRBV7-9 combines with J gene TRBJ2-2; 7 bases map to TRBD2. Trimming cost V 4 bases and J 7 bases; bases outside gene matches: 15. CDR3 length: 17 amino acids. Germline CDR1 reads SEHNR; CDR2 reads FQNEAQ (reference sequence).

This clonotype was counted ten times or more. V usage is TRBV19 and J usage is TRBJ2-1, with TRBD2 matching over 9 bases. Germline loops: CDR1 LNHDA, CDR2 SQIVND (reference sequence). The J segment lost 2 bases and the V segment lost 2 bases, leaving 4 bases of the junction unmatched. The CDR3 loop spans 16 amino acids. The DNA of the CDR3 is TGTGCCAGTAGTATAAATAGCGGGAGTACCTACAATGAGCAGTTCTTC. As protein: CASSINSGSTYNEQFF.

This clonotype was recorded a few times. V usage is TRBV11-2 and J usage is TRBJ1-4; D is unresolved. Deletions cut 0 bases from V and 8 bases from J, with 10 bases between. This CDR3 is 14 amino acids long. Germline V gene lookup returns CDR1 SGHAT and CDR2 FQNNGV. CDR3 sequence (DNA): TGTGCCAGCAGCTTAGAACCTTCGGGGGAAAAACTGTTTTTT. It is translated as CASSLEPSGEKLFF.

The J gene is TRBJ2-3, the V gene TRBV4-3; tentative D call: TRBD2 (5 bases). Germline CDR1 LGHNA, CDR2 YSLEER. V lost 0 bases and J lost 2, with 15 bases in between. This CDR3 has 17 amino acids. CDR3 DNA: TGCGCCAGCAGCCAAGAAAGAAGCGGCCACTACACAGATACGCAGTATTTT. Translated, it gives CASSQERSGHYTDTQYF.